The 21 T cell receptor beta chains in this list originate from one sample, sequenced in a study of T cells after yellow fever vaccination. TCRdb re-derived calls from the 5' RACE reads in MiXCR, one entry per CDR3 protein. Of 400,000 to 650,000 distinct CDR3 sequences in the sample, roughly a fifth were seen once. This material consisted of PBMCs, taken less than 25 days after the first yellow fever vaccination. The receptor set was obtained from a young man who received the YFV17D yellow fever vaccine.

J is TRBJ2-1 and V is TRBV6-5; perhaps D is TRBD1 or TRBD2 (5 bases each). Trimming left V 0 bases short and J 6 bases short, with 12 bases between. CDR1 and CDR2 (germline): MNHEY, SVGAGI. There are 15 residues in the CDR3. The CDR3 reads CASSYSWEQGNEQFF. The CDR3 coding sequence is TGTGCCAGCAGTTACTCCTGGGAGCAGGGCAATGAGCAGTTCTTC.

The chain uses TRBV29-1 and TRBJ2-1, with 9 bases aligning to TRBD1. V lost 1 base and J lost 8; bases outside the gene matches: 6. CDR3 size: 14 residues. Germline-derived CDR1 and CDR2 are SQVTM and ANQGSEA. The CDR3 spells CSVEAGQGRDEQFF. DNA for the CDR3: TGCAGCGTTGAAGCGGGACAGGGTAGGGATGAGCAGTTCTTC.

This clonotype showed up just a few times. For the CDR3, the DNA is TGTGCCAGCAGCCAACCAGCCCGAAACCGCGAACCGGGACACCTCACAGATACGCAGTATTTT. Translated, it gives CASSQPARNREPGHLTDTQYF. The chain couples TRBV11-3 to TRBJ2-3, with D maybe TRBD1 (6 bases). CDR3 length equals 21 residues. Trimming took off 5 bases at V and 2 bases at J, with 32 bases between the two ends. Germline values: CDR1 SGHNT, CDR2 YENEEA.

This clonotype was counted between two and nine times. J is TRBJ2-1 and V is TRBV6-1; D tentatively fits TRBD1 or TRBD2 (6 bases each). The CDR3 has 15 amino acids. The germline V and J ends were trimmed by 7 bases and 2 bases, with 15 bases remaining between them. CDR1 is MNHNS, CDR2 SASEGT, per germline. In DNA, the CDR3 is TGTGCCAGCACCCTAGGAGGGGGGCCCTACAATGAGCAGTTCTTC. Its translation is CASTLGGGPYNEQFF.

This clonotype was detected a few times. V usage is TRBV10-3 and J usage is TRBJ2-7; D may be TRBD1 (5 bases). The CDR3 covers 14 residues. Trimming removed 4 bases from V and 0 bases from J, with 10 bases in between. Per the germline V gene, CDR1 is ENHRY and CDR2 is SYGVKD. The CDR3 DNA follows: TGTGCCATCAGTGTAGGGGCCCTCTCCTACGAGCAGTACTTC. This translates into CAISVGALSYEQYF.

This clonotype was observed a handful of times. The chain uses TRBV4-3 and TRBJ2-3; D is unclear. CDR3 length: 14 amino acids. Germline values: CDR1 LGHNA, CDR2 YSLEER. V lost 2 bases, J lost 1 base, and 7 bases lay in between. The CDR3 region is CASSQRSRTDTQYF. CDR3 DNA: TGCGCCAGCAGCCAAAGATCCCGCACAGATACGCAGTATTTT.

This clonotype has only a few counts. V and J are TRBV20-1 and TRBJ2-5, with 11 bases fitting TRBD2. Trimming removed 3 bases from V and 5 bases from J; junction bases left unmatched: 8. Germline CDR1 DFQATT, CDR2 SNEGSKA (reference sequence). The CDR3 spans 15 residues. CDR3 sequence: CSARVLAGGQETQYF. CDR3 sequence (DNA): TGCAGTGCTAGGGTGTTAGCGGGGGGGCAGGAGACCCAGTACTTC.

The gene calls are TRBV7-2 and TRBJ2-1; a possible D gene is TRBD2 (5 bases). CDR3 length: 16 amino acids. The germline CDR1 and CDR2 sequences are SGHTA and FQGNSA. The V and J ends lost 1 base and 1 base respectively, with 11 bases between them. The CDR3 DNA sequence: TGTGCCAGCAGCTTAGGCTCTGGGGAGTCCTACAATGAGCAGTTCTTC. It codes for CASSLGSGESYNEQFF.

This clonotype was counted many times. The chain has TRBV28 and TRBJ1-4; 9 bases are a match to TRBD1. The CDR3 spans 12 residues. Trimming cost V 5 bases and J 8 bases; bases outside gene matches: 0. Germline V gene sequence: CDR1 MDHEN, CDR2 SYDVKM. DNA for the CDR3: TGTGCCAGCAGTGGGACAGGGGAAAAACTGTTTTTT. Protein sequence: CASSGTGEKLFF.

This clonotype was recorded a few times. V and J are TRBV29-1 and TRBJ1-3; D not resolved. This CDR3 spans 12 amino acids. V was shortened by 0 bases and J by 4 bases, with 4 bases between the two germline ends. The germline gives CDR1 SQVTM, CDR2 ANQGSEA. CDR3 in amino acids: CSVEEEGNTIYF. CDR3 DNA: TGCAGCGTTGAAGAAGAAGGAAACACCATATATTTT.

The chain employs TRBV5-6 and TRBJ2-7; D gene uncertain. V lost 2 bases, J lost 3 bases, and 12 bases lay in between. Germline CDR1 reads SGHDT; CDR2 reads YYEEEE. The CDR3 has 14 residues. The DNA for the CDR3 is TGTGCCAGCAGCTTTCTGGCCGTCGGCTACGAGCAGTACGTC. Translating gives CASSFLAVGYEQYV.

The chain carries TRBV6-1 and TRBJ2-1; tentatively, D is TRBD1 (7 bases). Trimming shortened V by 5 bases and J by 4 bases, and 12 bases separated the two germline ends. Germline V lookup: CDR1 MNHNS, CDR2 SASEGT. This CDR3 contains 14 residues. The CDR3 spells CASSTQGGYNEQFF. The CDR3 coding sequence is TGTGCCAGCAGTACCCAGGGGGGATACAATGAGCAGTTCTTC.

This clonotype was observed a handful of times. In DNA, the CDR3 is TGTGCCATCAGTGAGTTAGCGGGTAGCACAGATACGCAGTATTTT. Encoded protein: CAISELAGSTDTQYF. The chain has TRBV10-3 and TRBJ2-3; 7 bases map to TRBD2. The germline V gene has CDR1 ENHRY and CDR2 SYGVKD. The CDR3 is 15 amino acids. V lost 1 base, J lost 0 bases, and 1 base stayed unmatched.

J is TRBJ2-7 and V is TRBV12-3 or TRBV12-4; 8 bases fit TRBD1. CDR3 length equals 13 residues. V dropped 6 bases and J dropped 6; count of bases not matched to a gene: 7. CDR3 in DNA: TGTGCCAGCAGCCGAATCACAGGGGGCGAGCAGTACGTC. Its protein is CASSRITGGEQYV.

This clonotype was picked up a small number of times. The chain has TRBV5-1 and TRBJ2-7; 8 bases fit TRBD2. With 0 bases clipped from V and 4 bases from J, the junction kept 6 bases outside the gene matches. In germline, CDR1 is SGHRS, CDR2 YFSETQ. This CDR3 has 15 amino acids. The CDR3 sequence is CASSLVVAGSYEQYF. As DNA, the CDR3 is TGCGCCAGCAGCTTGGTAGTAGCGGGGTCTTACGAGCAGTACTTC. The variable domain in full, with the rest retrieved from reference TRBV5-1 and TRBJ2-7, is KAGVTQTPRYLIKTRGQQVTLSCSPISGHRSVSWYQQTPGQGLQFLFEYFSETQRNKGNFPGRFSGRQFSNSRSEMNVSTLELGDSALYLCASSLVVAGSYEQYFGPGTRLTVT.

The chain uses TRBV12-3 or TRBV12-4 and TRBJ2-1; D not certain. This CDR3 contains 13 residues. The V and J ends lost 5 bases and 8 bases respectively, with 13 bases between them. The CDR3 region has the DNA TGTGCCAGCAGTCCCCCCCTGGAGTATGAGCAGTTCTTC. Its protein is CASSPPLEYEQFF.

This clonotype was detected a few times. The CDR3 nucleotides read TGTGCCAGCAGCCAAACTAGCGGGGGGAACCCTAACAATGAGCAGTTCTTC. Its protein is CASSQTSGGNPNNEQFF. V is TRBV7-3 and J is TRBJ2-1; 12 bases map to TRBD2. This CDR3 region has 17 residues. V gave up 5 bases and J gave up 5 bases; unmatched junction bases: 10. The germline V gene has CDR1 SGHTA and CDR2 FQGTGA.

In DNA form, the CDR3 reads TGTGCCAGCAGCGTCGCTAGCGCCCCAGATACGCAGTATTTT. Translation gives CASSVASAPDTQYF. This chain joins TRBV9 and TRBJ2-3, with D perhaps TRBD2 (6 bases). The germline gives CDR1 SGDLS, CDR2 YYNGEE. CDR3 length: 14 amino acids. V lost 2 bases, J lost 4 bases, and 11 bases lay in between.

This clonotype was found a few times. The chain links TRBV11-2 to TRBJ2-2; D call uncertain. CDR1 is SGHAT, CDR2 FQNNGV, per germline. This CDR3 is built from 16 residues. Between the trimmed V and J ends, which lost 7 bases and 0 bases, there was a span of 15 bases. The CDR3 region has the DNA TGTGCCAGCACCCAGTCCGGACGTACGAACACCGGGGAGCTGTTTTTT. It encodes CASTQSGRTNTGELFF. The whole variable domain, remainder taken from reference TRBV11-2 and TRBJ2-2, is EAGVAQSPRYKIIEKRQSVAFWCNPISGHATLYWYQQILGQGPKLLIQFQNNGVVDDSQLPKDRFSAERLKGVDSTLKIQPAKLEDSAVYLCASTQSGRTNTGELFFGEGSRLTVL.

The chain carries TRBV12-3 or TRBV12-4 and TRBJ2-1; tentative D call: TRBD2 (7 bases). Trimming stripped 4 bases from V and 4 bases from J, with 17 bases between. There are 16 residues in the CDR3. The CDR3 nucleotides read TGTGCCAGCAGTTCGGAGCCCGGGGGGCCATACAATGAGCAGTTCTTC. Translated: CASSSEPGGPYNEQFF.

This clonotype was seen a few times. The chain has TRBV7-2 and TRBJ1-1, with 10 bases identical to TRBD1. CDR1 is SGHTA, CDR2 FQGNSA, per germline. Trimming took 3 bases from V and 3 from J; bases not matched to a gene: 4. CDR3 length equals 15 residues. The CDR3 DNA follows: TGTGCCAGCAGCTTGGCGACAGGGGGCTACACTGAAGCTTTCTTT. Amino acid sequence: CASSLATGGYTEAFF. The full variable domain, rest sourced from reference TRBV7-2 and TRBJ1-1, is GAGVSQSPSNKVTEKGKDVELRCDPISGHTALYWYRQSLGQGLEFLIYFQGNSAPDKSGLPSDRFSAERTGGSVSTLTIQRTQQEDSAVYLCASSLATGGYTEAFFGQGTRLTVV.